The 24 T cell receptor beta chains below come from one sample, sequenced in a study of blood T cell repertoires in COVID-19. Generated by immunoSEQ multiplex PCR, the TCRdb table keeps only in-frame clones and is missing some. The sample has a few hundred thousand clones, 85% to 90% seen once. Specimen: peripheral blood. All receptors derive from a woman in her forties who had recovered from COVID-19.

The gene calls are TRBV28 and TRBJ2-3, with unresolved D. The length of the CDR3 is 14 residues. Per the germline V gene, CDR1 is MDHEN and CDR2 is SYDVKM. Deletions cut 1 base from V and 6 bases from J, with 11 bases between. The chain's CDR3 is CASSLFRPGDTQYF. The CDR3 DNA sequence: TGTGCCAGCAGTTTATTTCGCCCCGGGGATACGCAGTATTTT.

The V and J genes are TRBV9 and TRBJ2-2; 15 bases match TRBD2. The CDR3 has 19 residues. Germline assignment: CDR1 SGDLS and CDR2 YYNGEE. V shed 2 bases and J 3 bases; nucleotides not matched to a gene: 8. The CDR3, as DNA: TGTGCCAGCAGCGTCCGGACTAGCGGGAGGGCCTTGGACACCGGGGAGCTGTTTTTT. Encoded protein: CASSVRTSGRALDTGELFF. The variable domain in full, with the rest retrieved from reference TRBV9 and TRBJ2-2, is DSGVTQTPKHLITATGQRVTLRCSPRSGDLSVYWYQQSLDQGLQFLIQYYNGEERAKGNILERFSAQQFPDLHSELNLSSLELGDSALYFCASSVRTSGRALDTGELFFGEGSRLTVL.

The rearrangement joins TRBV28 to TRBJ1-2; D is possibly TRBD1 (6 bases). V lost 3 bases and J lost 4, with 9 bases in between. The CDR3 is 13 residues long. The germline V gene encodes CDR1 MDHEN and CDR2 SYDVKM. The CDR3 loop is CASSFGTPYGYTF. For the CDR3, the DNA is TGTGCCAGCAGTTTTGGGACACCCTATGGCTACACCTTC.

V is TRBV3-1 (or the pseudogene TRBV3-2) and J is TRBJ1-2; D perhaps matches TRBD1 (6 bases). This CDR3 comprises 12 residues. Per germline, CDR1 LGHDT and CDR2 YNNKEL (reference sequence). The germline V and J ends were trimmed by 6 bases and 8 bases, with 13 bases remaining between them. DNA of the CDR3: TGTGCCAGCAGTTTTCGGGACACGGGCTACACCTTC. It encodes CASSFRDTGYTF.

This clone occurred once. The chain recombines TRBV7-3 with TRBJ1-5, with D hard to call. The V end was cut by 5 bases, the J end by 5 bases, with 10 bases between. Germline loops: CDR1 SGHTA, CDR2 FQGTGA. CDR3 size: 13 residues. The CDR3 nucleotides are TGTGCCAGCAGCGCGGCATTGGATCAGCCCCAGCATTTT. Translation gives CASSAALDQPQHF. The variable domain in full, with the rest retrieved from reference TRBV7-3 and TRBJ1-5, is GAGVSQTPSNKVTEKGKYVELRCDPISGHTALYWYRQSLGQGPEFLIYFQGTGAADDSGLPNDRFFAVRPEGSVSTLKIQRTERGDSAVYLCASSAALDQPQHFGDGTRLSIL.

V is TRBV7-2 and J is TRBJ2-6, with a weak D call TRBD1 (6 bases). This CDR3 region has 16 residues. The germline V and J ends were trimmed by 6 bases and 1 base, with 13 bases remaining between them. Germline CDR1 and CDR2: SGHTA and FQGNSA. The CDR3 coding sequence is TGTGCCAGCAGTTCGCAGGGGTTTTCTGGGGCCAACGTCCTGACTTTC. Translated: CASSSQGFSGANVLTF. Looking up the rest from reference TRBV7-2 and TRBJ2-6 gives the full variable domain: GAGVSQSPSNKVTEKGKDVELRCDPISGHTALYWYRQSLGQGLEFLIYFQGNSAPDKSGLPSDRFSAERTGGSVSTLTIQRTQQEDSAVYLCASSSQGFSGANVLTFGAGSRLTVL.

The genes are TRBV11-3 and TRBJ2-2; TRBD2 matches 7 bases. Unmatched junction bases numbered 12, after V lost 5 bases and J lost 6 bases. This CDR3 has 16 amino acids. The germline V gene has CDR1 SGHNT and CDR2 YENEEA. The CDR3 DNA reads as TGTGCCAGCAGCCCGGCTAGCGGCCGACGTGCCGGGGAGCTGTTTTTT. Encoded protein: CASSPASGRRAGELFF.

The gene calls are TRBV18 and TRBJ1-2; no reliable D call. The length of the CDR3 is 15 residues. V was trimmed by 3 bases and J by 3 bases, leaving 14 bases between them. From germline, CDR1 is KGHSH and CDR2 LQKENI. CDR3 residues: CASSPKTTAHYGYTF. The DNA of the CDR3 is TGTGCCAGCTCACCTAAGACAACCGCCCACTATGGCTACACCTTC.

The V call is TRBV2, the J call TRBJ1-1; D gene uncertain. The CDR3 covers 13 residues. V was pared by 0 bases and J by 3 bases, with 5 bases between. Germline values: CDR1 SNHLY, CDR2 FYNNEI. CDR3 bases: TGTGCCAGCAGTGAAGCCGAGGACACTGAAGCTTTCTTT. Translated, it gives CASSEAEDTEAFF. Full variable domain (rest looked up from reference TRBV2 and TRBJ1-1): EPEVTQTPSHQVTQMGQEVILRCVPISNHLYFYWYRQILGQKVEFLVSFYNNEISEKSEIFDDQFSVERPDGSNFTLKIRSTKLEDSAMYFCASSEAEDTEAFFGQGTRLTVV.

CDR3 in DNA: TGTGCCAGCTCTGAACTTAAAGATACGCAGTATTTT. The encoded protein is CASSELKDTQYF. The chain recombines TRBV12-3 or TRBV12-4 with TRBJ2-3; no clear D gene. With 8 bases removed from V and 5 bases from J, the gap between germline ends came to 11 bases. The CDR3 has 12 residues.

The rearrangement joins TRBV19 to TRBJ1-2, with D unresolved. V lost 1 base to trimming and J lost 4 bases, with 16 bases between them. The CDR3 is 16 residues long. Looked up from germline, CDR1 is LNHDA and CDR2 is SQIVND (reference sequence). The CDR3 DNA reads as TGTGCCAGTAGTATAGCCCTCAGACGGGAAGGCTATGGCTACACCTTC. Translating gives CASSIALRREGYGYTF.

Only one count was recorded for this clone. V is TRBV6-2 or TRBV6-3 and J is TRBJ2-1; 9 nucleotides align to TRBD2. CDR3 length equals 17 residues. V lost 0 bases and J lost 2; bases outside the gene matches: 5. Germline CDR1 reads MNHEY; CDR2 reads SVGEGT. CDR3 in amino acids: CASSYSTGGRAYNEQFF. In DNA, the CDR3 is TGTGCCAGCAGTTACTCGACGGGCGGGAGGGCCTACAATGAGCAGTTCTTC.

This clone appeared a few times. The chain has TRBV28 and TRBJ1-2; tentative D call: TRBD1 (5 bases). This CDR3 spans 12 amino acids. V was pared by 6 bases and J by 4 bases, with 9 bases between. CDR1 MDHEN and CDR2 SYDVKM come from the germline V gene. CDR3 sequence: CASSRDSYGYTF. The CDR3 bases are TGTGCCAGCAGCCGTGACAGCTATGGCTACACCTTC.

The chain links TRBV5-4 to TRBJ2-3; 11 nucleotides align to TRBD1. This CDR3 region has 16 residues. CDR1 is SGHNT, CDR2 YYREEE, per germline (reference sequence). J lost 2 bases, V lost 3 bases, and 5 bases had no gene match. The CDR3 here is CASSYRTGGVTDTQYF. In nucleotides, the CDR3 is TGTGCCAGCAGCTACCGGACAGGGGGCGTCACAGATACGCAGTATTTT. Variable domain in full (rest from reference TRBV5-4 and TRBJ2-3): ETGVTQSPTHLIKTRGQQVTLRCSSQSGHNTVSWYQQALGQGPQFIFQYYREEENGRGNFPPRFSGLQFPNYSSELNVNALELDDSALYLCASSYRTGGVTDTQYFGPGTRLTVL.

The V call is TRBV3-1 (or the pseudogene TRBV3-2), the J call TRBJ2-3, with 10 bases identical to TRBD2. V shed 1 base and J 0 bases; nucleotides not matched to a gene: 13. CDR3 length: 20 residues. Germline-derived CDR1 and CDR2 are LGHDT and YNNKEL (reference sequence). DNA for the CDR3: TGTGCCAGCAGCCAAGCAGTAGCGGGAGGCGTACCATCTAGCACAGATACGCAGTATTTT. Its protein is CASSQAVAGGVPSSTDTQYF.

The chain couples TRBV5-1 to TRBJ2-7; D perhaps matches TRBD1 (6 bases). The CDR3 is 15 residues long. Per germline, CDR1 SGHRS and CDR2 YFSETQ. Trimming stripped 5 bases from V and 0 bases from J, with 15 bases between. CDR3 sequence (DNA): TGCGCCAGCAGTGGGGACGGGACAACCTCCTACGAGCAGTACTTC. Translating gives CASSGDGTTSYEQYF.

The J gene is TRBJ2-1, the V gene TRBV24-1; 7 positions match TRBD2. Germline CDR1 is KGHDR and CDR2 is SFDVKD. The V gene end was trimmed by 3 bases and the J gene end by 6 bases; junction bases not matched to a gene: 10. This CDR3 region has 16 residues. The DNA of the CDR3 is TGTGCCACCAGTGATGTCCGGGGGGAACTCTTCAATGAGCAGTTCTTC. This translates into CATSDVRGELFNEQFF.

The chain links TRBV10-3 to TRBJ2-3; 13 nucleotides align to TRBD2. The CDR3 sequence is 18 residues long. CDR1 and CDR2 (germline): ENHRY, SYGVKD. The ends lost 0 bases at V and 1 base at J; junction bases unmatched: 4. CDR3: CAISESRLAGGGTDTQYF. The CDR3 DNA is TGTGCCATCAGTGAGTCTAGACTAGCGGGGGGTGGCACAGATACGCAGTATTTT.

This clone was seen a single time. V gene TRBV24-1 combines with J gene TRBJ2-7, with 8 bases matching TRBD2. Trimming cost V 6 bases and J 5 bases; bases outside gene matches: 8. Germline CDR1 KGHDR, CDR2 SFDVKD. The CDR3 covers 14 residues. For the CDR3, the DNA is TGTGCCACCAGTTTTAGCGGGGACCCCCACGAGCAGTACGTC. Translated: CATSFSGDPHEQYV.

V usage is TRBV12-3 or TRBV12-4 and J usage is TRBJ1-2; no firm D call. The CDR3 extends over 11 amino acids. Trimming took off 5 bases at V and 7 bases at J, with 8 bases between the two ends. CDR3 coding DNA: TGTGCCAGCAGTATTATCCCTGGCTACACCTTC. This sequence encodes CASSIIPGYTF.

The sample holds a few counts of this clone. V is TRBV30 and J is TRBJ1-1, with D unresolved. This CDR3 has 14 residues. V lost 0 bases to trimming and J lost 0 bases, with 8 bases between them. In germline, CDR1 is GTSNPN, CDR2 SVGIG (reference sequence). In DNA form, the CDR3 reads TGTGCCTGGAGTGTACTCGGGGTGAACACTGAAGCTTTCTTT. Translation: CAWSVLGVNTEAFF.

A remark on this clone: The same CDR3 arises from other DNA sequences in this sample as well. The chain uses TRBV19 and TRBJ2-7; 8 positions match TRBD1. CDR1 is LNHDA, CDR2 SQIVND, per germline (reference sequence). J gave up 2 bases and V 4 bases, and 4 bases lay outside the gene matches. The CDR3 has 14 residues. The CDR3 region is CASSTGTGPYEQYV. DNA for the CDR3: TGTGCCAGTAGTACCGGGACAGGACCCTACGAGCAGTACGTC.

The chain couples TRBV5-1 to TRBJ2-6, with 8 positions matching TRBD1. V lost 3 bases and J lost 4; bases outside the gene matches: 12. The CDR3 runs 18 residues. Germline-derived CDR1 and CDR2 are SGHRS and YFSETQ. The DNA for the CDR3 is TGCGCCAGCAGCTCGGAGTTGAGACAGGGGTACGGGGCCAACGTCCTGACTTTC. The encoded protein is CASSSELRQGYGANVLTF.

The chain recombines TRBV11-2 with TRBJ2-5, with 12 bases fitting TRBD2. V trimming: 3 bases; J trimming: 5 bases; junction bases outside the gene matches: 1. CDR1 is SGHAT, CDR2 FQNNGV, per germline. The CDR3 spans 14 residues. The CDR3 DNA reads TGTGCCAGCAGCTTCGGACTAGCGGGGGAGACCCAGTACTTC. It translates to CASSFGLAGETQYF.